This T cell receptor beta chain was sequenced for a study of T cells in Graves' hyperthyroidism and ophthalmopathy. The germline V gene encodes CDR1 SGHRS and CDR2 YFSETQ. The CDR3 totals 18 residues. V shed 1 base and J 6 bases; nucleotides not matched to a gene: 14. At least 3 on the Clinical Activity Score was recorded for ophthalmopathy patients, who also had NOSPECS grade at least 4 and duration under 3 months. TCR beta CDR3 region amplification was performed from RNA transcripts. The TCR CDR3 first-round RT-PCR relied on the HTBI primer set. TCRdb analysed the multiplex PCR reads with MiXCR anew, one entry per CDR3 protein. In the table there are roughly 600,000 distinct CDR3 sequences, approximately 15% of which are singletons. Study-level points and caveats: Stable hyperthyroidism and ophthalmopathy were separated using 13 V-J signatures. A median around 6 months before onset, the model predicted ophthalmopathy.

The sample holds many counts of this clonotype. No antigen is known for it. This rearrangement joins TRBV5-1 to TRBJ2-1, with 9 bases matching TRBD2. The source material was blood. The TCR comes from a woman aged 45-60 years with Graves' ophthalmopathy. CDR3: CASSLPPLGSGSRNEQFF. The CDR3 DNA follows: TGCGCCAGCAGCTTGCCTCCTTTGGGTAGCGGGAGCCGCAATGAGCAGTTCTTC.